This is a list of T cell receptor beta chains from one sample in a study of CD8+CD57+ T cells in acquired aplastic anemia. TCRdb reprocessed the reads via MiXCR and lists one record per CDR3 protein. Of 90,000 to 130,000 distinct CDR3 sequences detected, 51% appear once; the ten largest clones hold around a third. Sequenced input: sorted CD4+, CD8+, or CD8+CD57+ T cells (not recorded which) from PBMCs. Source of these receptors: a human donor in good health, serving as a control. Each CDR3 is given with its conserved first and last residue. D genes are given only for firm matches. Not all rows give a size; the values are once, few, many and, for expanded clones, a class.

clone size: -; D gene: -; V gene: TRBV7-9; J gene: TRBJ1-2; CDR3 protein: CASGDNYGYTF; CDR3 DNA: TGTGCCAGCGGAGATAACTATGGCTACACCTTC
clone size: many; D gene: TRBD1; V gene: TRBV20-1; J gene: TRBJ2-4; CDR3 protein: CSARGTGVHIQYF; CDR3 DNA: TGCAGTGCTAGAGGGACAGGGGTACACATTCAGTACTTC
clone size: -; D gene: -; V gene: TRBV15; J gene: TRBJ2-1; CDR3 protein: CATSDFSAGTYNEQFF; CDR3 DNA: TGTGCCACCAGTGATTTCAGCGCGGGAACCTACAATGAGCAGTTCTTC
clone size: few; D gene: -; V gene: TRBV25-1; J gene: TRBJ2-3; CDR3 protein: CASSISDAGRYTDTQYF; CDR3 DNA: TGTGCCAGCAGTATAAGTGACGCGGGGAGGTACACAGATACGCAGTATTTT
clone size: -; D gene: -; V gene: TRBV14; J gene: TRBJ2-7; CDR3 protein: CASSPQEGGEQYF; CDR3 DNA: TGTGCCAGCAGCCCGCAAGAGGGGGGCGAGCAGTACTTC
clone size: -; D gene: -; V gene: TRBV29-1; J gene: TRBJ1-2; CDR3 protein: CSVEGNSQLQGYTF; CDR3 DNA: TGCAGCGTTGAAGGGAACAGCCAACTTCAGGGCTACACCTTC
clone size: many; D gene: -; V gene: TRBV6-1; J gene: TRBJ1-6; CDR3 protein: CASSHRFYNSPLHF; CDR3 DNA: TGTGCCAGCAGCCACAGGTTCTATAATTCACCCCTCCACTTT
clone size: many; D gene: -; V gene: TRBV10-3; J gene: TRBJ1-5; CDR3 protein: CAISESTLGGGPPQHF; CDR3 DNA: TGTGCCATCAGTGAGTCGACTTTAGGGGGAGGCCCGCCCCAGCATTTT
clone size: many; D gene: -; V gene: TRBV25-1; J gene: TRBJ2-1; CDR3 protein: CASSETHSSYNEQFF; CDR3 DNA: TGTGCCAGCAGTGAAACCCACAGTAGCTACAATGAGCAGTTCTTC
clone size: -; D gene: TRBD1; V gene: TRBV9; J gene: TRBJ1-2; CDR3 protein: CASSVHRGHDFAF; CDR3 DNA: TGTGCCAGCAGCGTCCACAGGGGGCATGACTTCGCCTTC
clone size: -; D gene: -; V gene: TRBV27; J gene: TRBJ2-7; CDR3 protein: CACSSRNQGVFYEQYF; CDR3 DNA: TGTGCCTGCAGTTCGCGAAATCAGGGTGTATTCTACGAGCAGTACTTC
clone size: -; D gene: TRBD2; V gene: TRBV29-1; J gene: TRBJ2-3; CDR3 protein: CSGSLGGDTDTQYF; CDR3 DNA: TGCAGCGGGAGCCTGGGAGGGGACACAGATACGCAGTATTTT
clone size: -; D gene: TRBD2; V gene: TRBV2; J gene: TRBJ2-5; CDR3 protein: CASRPSGGAWETQYF; CDR3 DNA: TGTGCCAGCAGACCTAGCGGGGGGGCCTGGGAGACCCAGTACTTC
clone size: -; D gene: -; V gene: TRBV27; J gene: TRBJ2-5; CDR3 protein: CASGGSPETQYF; CDR3 DNA: TGTGCCAGTGGGGGTTCACCAGAGACCCAGTACTTC
clone size: many; D gene: TRBD2; V gene: TRBV11-2; J gene: TRBJ2-3; CDR3 protein: CASSLGSSGGGTDTQYF; CDR3 DNA: TGTGCCAGCAGCTTAGGCTCTAGCGGGGGAGGCACAGATACGCAGTATTTT
clone size: -; D gene: -; V gene: TRBV29-1; J gene: TRBJ1-5; CDR3 protein: CSVESETNQPQHF; CDR3 DNA: TGCAGCGTTGAGAGCGAGACAAATCAGCCCCAGCATTTT
clone size: many; D gene: -; V gene: TRBV20-1; J gene: TRBJ2-3; CDR3 protein: CSASAGLDYPGTDTQYF; CDR3 DNA: TGCAGTGCTAGTGCCGGGCTGGACTACCCTGGCACAGATACGCAGTATTTT
clone size: many; D gene: -; V gene: TRBV10-3; J gene: TRBJ1-1; CDR3 protein: CAISGNTEAFF; CDR3 DNA: TGTGCCATTTCAGGGAACACTGAAGCTTTCTTT
clone size: many; D gene: -; V gene: TRBV6-5; J gene: TRBJ1-1; CDR3 protein: CASSSPRRNTEAFF; CDR3 DNA: TGTGCCAGCAGTTCCCCCCGACGGAACACTGAAGCTTTCTTT
clone size: many; D gene: TRBD2; V gene: TRBV9; J gene: TRBJ2-1; CDR3 protein: CASSGRAGLAANEQFF; CDR3 DNA: TGTGCCAGCAGCGGTCGAGCGGGACTAGCAGCCAATGAGCAGTTCTTC
clone size: -; D gene: TRBD1; V gene: TRBV2; J gene: TRBJ1-2; CDR3 protein: CASRGTGGGGYTF; CDR3 DNA: TGTGCCAGCAGGGGGACAGGGGGTGGCGGCTACACCTTC
clone size: few; D gene: -; V gene: TRBV2; J gene: TRBJ2-5; CDR3 protein: CASTVGETQYF; CDR3 DNA: TGTGCCAGCACTGTGGGGGAGACCCAGTACTTC
clone size: many; D gene: TRBD1; V gene: TRBV6-1; J gene: TRBJ1-2; CDR3 protein: CASNPGQSFSNYGYTF; CDR3 DNA: TGTGCCAGCAATCCGGGACAGAGTTTCTCTAACTATGGCTACACCTTC
clone size: -; D gene: -; V gene: TRBV25-1; J gene: TRBJ2-7; CDR3 protein: CARRGPYYEQYF; CDR3 DNA: TGTGCCCGCCGTGGACCTTACTACGAGCAGTACTTC
clone size: few; D gene: -; V gene: TRBV5-5; J gene: TRBJ1-5; CDR3 protein: CASSLSEIYQPQHF; CDR3 DNA: TGTGCCAGCAGCTTGTCCGAGATTTATCAGCCCCAGCATTTT
clone size: many; D gene: TRBD2; V gene: TRBV4-1; J gene: TRBJ2-5; CDR3 protein: CASSQLTSGGSETQYF; CDR3 DNA: TGCGCCAGCAGCCAGCTGACTAGCGGGGGGTCGGAGACCCAGTACTTC
clone size: -; D gene: -; V gene: TRBV4-1; J gene: TRBJ2-1; CDR3 protein: CASSHRSEVNEQFF; CDR3 DNA: TGCGCCAGCAGCCACCGTTCGGAGGTCAATGAGCAGTTCTTC